This T cell receptor beta chain was recorded in a study of CXCR3-negative and CXCR3-positive naive CD8 T cells. The authors prepared UMI-labeled TRB cDNA libraries by 5' RACE. TCRdb reanalyzed the 5' RACE reads, giving one entry per CDR3 protein sequence and no DNA. The data include more than 65,000 distinct CDR3 sequences; the top ten clones carry roughly 1.5%. The sequence was obtained from a human donor in good health. Some clones in this sample may be carry-over from other donors' samples. Sequenced: naive CXCR3- CD8+ T cells from blood. As to subset: CD45RO-CCR7+CD27+CD95- naive CD8+ T cells lacking CXCR3 (TNR3-).

CDR3 loop: CASSQGEGGQPQHF. The chain is built from TRBV4-3 and TRBJ1-5. The CDR3 consists of 14 residues. Germline CDR1 and CDR2: LGHNA and YSLEER.